These T cell receptor beta chains were read from a single sample in a study of glioma-infiltrating T cells. TCRdb passed the multiplex PCR reads through MiXCR, listing each CDR3 protein once. Of approximately 120,000 distinct CDR3 sequences listed, less than 30% are singletons. Sequencing input: glioma tissue, nonneoplastic brain tissue, or PBMCs (not recorded which). The receptors derive from a human donor with low-grade glioma or glioblastoma, undergoing nonglioma brain surgery, or in good health (not recorded which). The CDR3 runs from the conserved cysteine through the conserved F or W. D genes are given only for firm matches. Rows give clone size only sometimes, using once, few, many, or a class for an expanded clone.

>TRBJ2-1|-|-|14|TRBV19
CAGSRVDRLHEQFF
TGTGCCGGCTCTCGGGTGGACAGATTACATGAGCAGTTCTTC
>TRBJ2-1|once|TRBD2|19|TRBV3-1
CASRQDTLGVAGEDNEQFF
TGTGCCAGCAGACAAGATACCCTCGGAGTAGCGGGAGAGGACAATGAGCAGTTCTTC
>TRBJ2-7|many|-|12|TRBV6-2/TRBV6-3
CASRNISLEQYF
TGTGCCAGCAGAAACATCAGTCTCGAGCAGTACTTC
>TRBJ2-7|many|-|13|TRBV4-2
CASSQVGSYEQYF
TGTGCCAGCAGCCAAGTTGGTTCCTACGAGCAGTACTTC
>TRBJ2-7|-|-|13|TRBV7-9
CASRGGGSYEQYF
TGTGCCAGCAGGGGAGGTGGATCCTACGAGCAGTACTTC
>TRBJ1-1|many|-|10|TRBV29-1
CSVARTEAFF
TGCAGCGTTGCTAGGACTGAAGCTTTCTTT
>TRBJ1-2|many|-|11|TRBV29-1
CSVGRQVGYTF
TGCAGCGTTGGAAGACAAGTCGGCTACACCTTC
>TRBJ2-4|-|-|15|TRBV4-3
CASSQDRAGKNIQYF
TGCGCCAGCAGCCAAGACAGGGCTGGCAAAAACATTCAGTACTTC
>TRBJ2-3|many|TRBD1|16|TRBV4-1
CASSQDSTGYSDTQYF
TGCGCCAGCAGCCAAGATTCGACAGGGTATTCAGATACGCAGTATTTT
>TRBJ1-1|-|-|13|TRBV25-1
CASNREGSTEAFF
TGTGCCAGCAACCGAGAGGGTAGCACTGAAGCTTTCTTT
>TRBJ2-3|-|-|12|TRBV29-1
CSAVTSGGTQCF
TGCAGCGCCGTGACTAGTGGGGGTACGCAGTGTTTT
>TRBJ2-5|many|-|15|TRBV5-4
CASSSPADEQETQYF
TGTGCCAGCAGCTCGCCGGCAGATGAACAAGAGACCCAGTACTTC
>TRBJ2-2|many|-|13|TRBV9
CASSRQVTGELFF
TGTGCCAGCAGCAGACAGGTCACCGGGGAGCTGTTTTTT
>TRBJ1-1|-|TRBD1|17|TRBV14
CASGQGPRQGREGGAFF
TGTGCCAGCGGCCAAGGTCCCCGACAGGGTCGCGAGGGGGGAGCTTTCTTT
>TRBJ2-4|-|TRBD1|15|TRBV20-1
CSARVNGRGLGIQYF
TGCAGTGCTAGAGTAAACGGCAGGGGGCTAGGCATTCAGTACTTC
>TRBJ2-1|-|-|13|TRBV9
CASSDDRSNEQFF
TGTGCCAGCAGCGATGACAGGAGCAATGAGCAGTTCTTC
>TRBJ2-5|few|-|15|TRBV19
CASSSPGDLAGTQYF
TGTGCCAGTAGTTCCCCCGGGGACTTAGCCGGGACCCAGTACTTC
>TRBJ2-1|-|TRBD2|15|TRBV6-1
CASSATSGGGNEQFF
TGTGCCAGCAGTGCCACTAGCGGGGGGGGGAATGAGCAGTTCTTC
>TRBJ1-2|few|-|12|TRBV7-2
CASSRPPGGYTF
TGTGCCAGCAGCCGGCCTCCGGGTGGCTACACCTTC
>TRBJ2-7|-|TRBD2|15|TRBV6-5
CAISDPTSGDYEQYF
TGTGCCATCAGTGATCCGACTAGCGGGGACTACGAGCAGTACTTC
>TRBJ2-7|-|TRBD1|15|TRBV4-3
CASSPGTGESYEQYF
TGCGCCAGCAGCCCCGGGACAGGGGAATCCTACGAGCAGTACTTC
>TRBJ1-5|many|TRBD1|19|TRBV20-1
CSARDNRQGARVRNQPQHF
TGCAGTGCTAGAGATAATAGACAGGGGGCGAGGGTAAGGAATCAGCCCCAGCATTTT
>TRBJ2-1|many|TRBD2|18|TRBV9
CASSAGLAGGQSYNEQFF
TGTGCCAGCAGCGCGGGACTAGCGGGGGGGCAGTCCTACAATGAGCAGTTCTTC
>TRBJ2-5|-|-|18|TRBV6-1
CASSLCLGTGEFHETQYF
TGTGCCAGCAGTTTATGCCTCGGCACAGGAGAATTCCACGAGACCCAGTACTTC
>TRBJ1-1|-|-|12|TRBV27
CARSYSRTEAFF
TGTGCCCGCAGTTACTCTAGGACCGAAGCTTTCTTT
>TRBJ1-6|many|TRBD1|14|TRBV4-3
CASRGQANNSPLHF
TGCGCCAGCAGGGGACAGGCAAATAATTCACCCCTCCACTTT
>TRBJ1-5|many|-|16|TRBV4-1
CASSQVHRASNQPQHF
TGCGCCAGCAGCCAAGTCCACAGGGCTAGCAATCAGCCCCAGCATTTT
>TRBJ2-7|few|-|17|TRBV4-1
CASSQGVWAASSYEQYF
TGCGCCAGCAGCCAAGGAGTGTGGGCAGCAAGCTCCTACGAGCAGTACTTC
>TRBJ1-1|many|-|13|TRBV7-7
CASSVGRNTEAFF
TGTGCTAGCAGCGTCGGAAGGAACACTGAAGCTTTCTTT
>TRBJ2-3|many|TRBD2|16|TRBV4-1
CASSQDGLARADTQYF
TGCGCCAGCAGCCAAGATGGACTAGCAAGGGCAGATACGCAGTATTTT
>TRBJ1-1|many|TRBD1|15|TRBV10-2
CASSPTTGGNTEAFF
TGCGCCAGCAGCCCGACGACAGGGGGGAACACTGAAGCTTTCTTT
>TRBJ2-3|few|-|15|TRBV4-1
CASSQEAASTDTQYF
TGCGCCAGCAGCCAAGAGGCAGCTAGCACAGATACGCAGTATTTT
>TRBJ2-5|many|-|13|TRBV7-2
CASSLMSRETQYF
TGTGCCAGCAGCTTAATGAGCAGGGAGACCCAGTACTTC
>TRBJ2-3|many|-|17|TRBV5-1
CASSSGGDLGSADTQYF
TGCGCCAGCAGCTCTGGGGGCGACCTAGGGTCTGCAGATACGCAGTATTTT
>TRBJ2-7|many|TRBD1|17|TRBV28
CASIPTQGQGSRYEQYF
TGTGCCAGCATTCCCACGCAGGGACAGGGGTCCAGATACGAGCAGTACTTC
>TRBJ1-2|many|-|15|TRBV6-4
CASVDYGRSNYGYTF
TGTGCCAGCGTTGATTACGGACGCTCTAACTATGGCTACACCTTC
>TRBJ2-7|many|TRBD1|16|TRBV7-9
CASSRGQGLSGYEQYF
TGTGCCAGCAGCCGCGGACAGGGCTTAAGCGGGTACGAGCAGTACTTC
>TRBJ1-1|many|TRBD1|14|TRBV7-9
CASSFGTANTEAFF
TGTGCCAGCAGCTTCGGGACAGCGAACACTGAAGCTTTCTTT
>TRBJ2-1|many|-|15|TRBV12-3/TRBV12-4
CASSSPLNSYNEQFF
TGTGCCAGCAGTTCCCCGTTAAACTCCTACAATGAGCAGTTCTTC
>TRBJ2-7|-|-|17|TRBV5-5
CASSPTGHGALSYEQYF
TGTGCCAGCAGCCCAACGGGGCACGGGGCACTCTCCTACGAGCAGTACTTC
>TRBJ1-1|many|TRBD1|14|TRBV20-1
CSARFTQGISEAFF
TGCAGTGCTAGGTTCACACAGGGGATTTCTGAAGCTTTCTTT
>TRBJ1-3|many|TRBD1|15|TRBV29-1
CSVEGNRGTGNTIYF
TGCAGCGTTGAAGGGAACAGGGGAACTGGAAACACCATATATTTT
>TRBJ1-4|many|-|15|TRBV20-1
CSARTWFVGNKKLFF
TGCAGTGCTAGAACCTGGTTTGTTGGTAATAAAAAACTGTTTTTT
>TRBJ2-1|-|TRBD2|16|TRBV9
CASSPWASGAYNEQFF
TGTGCCAGCAGCCCCTGGGCTAGCGGAGCCTACAATGAGCAGTTCTTC
>TRBJ1-2|many|-|13|TRBV2
CAIIPQDDYGYTF
TGTGCCATCATCCCCCAGGACGACTATGGCTACACCTTC
>TRBJ2-3|many|-|13|TRBV6-1
CASSGGSTDTQYF
TGTGCCAGCAGTGGAGGGTCCACAGATACGCAGTATTTT
>TRBJ2-1|-|TRBD1|13|TRBV6-5
CASSFSTGNEQFF
TGTGCCAGCAGTTTCTCGACAGGGAATGAGCAGTTCTTC